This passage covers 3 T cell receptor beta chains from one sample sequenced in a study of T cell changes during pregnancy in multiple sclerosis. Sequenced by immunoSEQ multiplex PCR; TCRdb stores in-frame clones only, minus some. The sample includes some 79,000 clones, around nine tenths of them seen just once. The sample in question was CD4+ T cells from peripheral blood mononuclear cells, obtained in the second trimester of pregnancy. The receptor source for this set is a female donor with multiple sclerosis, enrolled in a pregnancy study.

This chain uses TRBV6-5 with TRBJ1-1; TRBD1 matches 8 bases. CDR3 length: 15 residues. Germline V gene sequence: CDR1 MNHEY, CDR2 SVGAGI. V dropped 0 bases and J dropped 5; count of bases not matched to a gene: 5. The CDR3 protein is CASSYSRTGGTEAFF. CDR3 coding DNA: TGTGCCAGCAGTTACTCGCGTACAGGGGGGACTGAAGCTTTCTTT.

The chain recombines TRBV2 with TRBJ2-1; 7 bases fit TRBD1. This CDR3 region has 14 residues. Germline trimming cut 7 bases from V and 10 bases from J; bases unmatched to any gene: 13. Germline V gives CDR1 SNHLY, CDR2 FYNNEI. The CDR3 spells CASKPTGVSREQFF. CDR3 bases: TGTGCCAGCAAGCCAACAGGGGTTTCGCGAGAGCAGTTCTTC.

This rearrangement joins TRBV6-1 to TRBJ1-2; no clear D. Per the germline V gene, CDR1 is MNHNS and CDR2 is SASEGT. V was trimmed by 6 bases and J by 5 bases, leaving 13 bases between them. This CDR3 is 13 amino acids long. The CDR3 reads CASRAGGSYGYTF. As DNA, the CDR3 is TGTGCCAGCAGGGCCGGCGGTAGTTATGGCTACACCTTC.